This T cell receptor beta chain was captured in a study of T cells in Graves' hyperthyroidism and ophthalmopathy. The study's findings and limits: Stable hyperthyroidism was separated from ophthalmopathy by a model based on 13 V-J features.

This clonotype has at least ten counts. Its antigen is unknown. The CDR3 regions of TCR beta were amplified from RNA transcripts. The HTBI primer set served for first-round RT-PCR of the TCR CDR3. Each CDR3 protein is one row after TCRdb ran MiXCR on the multiplex PCR reads. This table has 400,000 to 500,000 distinct CDR3 sequences, about 15% appearing once. Inclusion characteristics of ophthalmopathy patients comprised a Clinical Activity Score of at least 3, a NOSPECS grade of at least 4, and duration under 3 months. Any patient presenting with uncontrolled infection, other autoimmune disease, pregnancy or lactation was left out. Fresh peripheral blood, approximately 9.6 ml, yielded the PBMCs. Trimming removed 4 bases from V and 4 bases from J, with 18 bases in between. From germline, CDR1 is SGHRS and CDR2 YFSETQ. The length of the CDR3 is 16 residues.

This receptor was obtained from a man younger than 30 with Graves' ophthalmopathy. Source material: blood. The rearrangement links TRBV5-1 to TRBJ2-1; a weak D match, TRBD1 (6 bases). As DNA, the CDR3 is TGCGCCAGCAGCCTCTACCCGGGACAACTATACAATGAGCAGTTCTTC. It is translated as CASSLYPGQLYNEQFF.